Below, 21 T cell receptor beta chains from the same sample are listed, as sequenced in a study of blood T cell repertoires in COVID-19. Some clones are missing from TCRdb's copy, which holds only in-frame ones; the method was immunoSEQ multiplex PCR. The repertoire holds approximately 75,000 clones, with about three quarters as singletons. Specimen: peripheral blood. The source of these receptors is an elderly woman with active or convalescent COVID-19.

This sequence joins TRBV4-2 and TRBJ2-5; D is perhaps TRBD2 (7 bases). CDR1 is LGHNA and CDR2 is YNFKEQ in the germline V gene. The V end was cut by 2 bases, the J end by 1 base, with 17 bases between. This CDR3 has 17 residues. The CDR3 region is CASSQFIRGAAQETQYF. The CDR3, as DNA: TGTGCCAGCAGCCAATTTATTCGGGGGGCTGCCCAAGAGACCCAGTACTTC.

The V call is TRBV6-2 or TRBV6-3, the J call TRBJ1-1; 7 bases fit TRBD1. The junction had 2 bases not matched to a gene; V was cut back by 0 bases and J by 7 bases. Germline V gene lookup returns CDR1 MNHEY and CDR2 SVGEGT. The CDR3 totals 13 residues. CDR3 nucleotide sequence: TGTGCCAGCAGTTACTCGTGGGACAGTGAAGCTTTCTTT. Residues: CASSYSWDSEAFF.

The rearrangement uses TRBV27 and TRBJ2-7, with D hard to call. This CDR3 spans 14 amino acids. Germline CDR1 and CDR2: MNHEY and SMNVEV (reference sequence). With 2 bases removed from V and 2 bases from J, the gap between germline ends came to 10 bases. CDR3 in amino acids: CASSLKYSPYEQYF. The CDR3, as DNA: TGTGCCAGCAGTTTAAAATACAGCCCCTACGAGCAGTACTTC.

This chain links TRBV3-1 (or the pseudogene TRBV3-2) with TRBJ1-6, with 9 bases that match TRBD1. The CDR3 has 15 residues. Germline assignment: CDR1 LGHDT and CDR2 YNNKEL (reference sequence). V shed 4 bases and J 9 bases; nucleotides not matched to a gene: 7. The CDR3 region has the DNA TGTGCCAGCAGCCTGGGACAGGGAACCTCTTCACCCCTCCACTTT. It translates to CASSLGQGTSSPLHF.

Only one count was recorded for this clone. The V gene is TRBV19, the J gene TRBJ1-2; the D is unclear. V was clipped by 4 bases and J by 0 bases, with 9 bases between them. This CDR3 is 14 amino acids long. Germline V CDR1 and CDR2: LNHDA, SQIVND (reference sequence). The CDR3 sequence is CASSREGANYGYTF. CDR3 sequence (DNA): TGTGCCAGTAGTAGAGAGGGCGCTAACTATGGCTACACCTTC.

The chain links TRBV19 to TRBJ1-6; D not certain. From germline, CDR1 is LNHDA and CDR2 SQIVND (reference sequence). The CDR3 extends over 13 amino acids. Trimming pared 3 bases from V and 6 bases from J, leaving 6 bases between. The CDR3 region has the DNA TGTGCCAGTAGTATGAGCTCTAATTCACCCCTCCACTTT. Protein: CASSMSSNSPLHF.

The chain joins TRBV11-2 to TRBJ1-1; D is unresolved. The V gene's germline CDR1 is SGHAT and CDR2 FQNNGV. The CDR3 is made up of 14 amino acids. V was clipped by 7 bases and J by 3 bases, with 15 bases between them. The CDR3 coding sequence is TGTGCCAGCACCTCTACTTTAGCGGACACTGAAGCTTTCTTT. Translating it yields CASTSTLADTEAFF.

This clone was observed a few times. The chain is built from TRBV5-6 and TRBJ1-5, with D possibly being TRBD1 (6 bases). Trimming shortened V by 5 bases and J by 5 bases, and 14 bases separated the two germline ends. Germline V gene lookup returns CDR1 SGHDT and CDR2 YYEEEE. The CDR3 covers 14 residues. The CDR3 reads CASSTGMGYQPQHF. In nucleotides, the CDR3 is TGTGCCAGCAGTACAGGGATGGGTTATCAGCCCCAGCATTTT.

The genes are TRBV19 and TRBJ1-4; TRBD1 matches at 9 bases. The CDR3 spans 19 residues. Per germline, CDR1 LNHDA and CDR2 SQIVND (reference sequence). V lost 3 bases to trimming and J lost 7 bases; unmatched junction nucleotides: 18. The CDR3 coding sequence is TGTGCCAGTAGTATGGACGCCGGGACAGGGTTATTTACGGGTGAAAAACTGTTTTTT. Translation gives CASSMDAGTGLFTGEKLFF.

This clone was detected only once. V is TRBV7-2 and J is TRBJ2-3; 9 bases are a match to TRBD2. The V segment lost 2 bases and the J segment 1 base; nucleotides outside the gene matches: 4. The CDR3 consists of 16 residues. Germline CDR1 and CDR2: SGHTA and FQGNSA. DNA of the CDR3: TGTGCCAGCAGCTTAATGCGGGGGGGCGGCACAGATACGCAGTATTTT. It translates to CASSLMRGGGTDTQYF. Drawing the rest from reference TRBV7-2 and TRBJ2-3, the complete variable domain is GAGVSQSPSNKVTEKGKDVELRCDPISGHTALYWYRQSLGQGLEFLIYFQGNSAPDKSGLPSDRFSAERTGGSVSTLTIQRTQQEDSAVYLCASSLMRGGGTDTQYFGPGTRLTVL.

This chain connects TRBV6-2 or TRBV6-3 to TRBJ1-5; 11 nucleotides line up with TRBD1. Losses at the gene ends were 5 bases for V and 6 bases for J; bases not matched to a gene: 9. The CDR3 contains 16 residues. The germline CDR1 and CDR2 sequences are MNHEY and SVGEGT. As DNA, the CDR3 is TGTGCCAGCAGTGTAAATACCGGGACAGGGGGTCAGCCCCAGCATTTT. It translates to CASSVNTGTGGQPQHF.

The V gene is TRBV7-2, the J gene TRBJ1-1; 9 bases agree with TRBD1. Trimming cost V 7 bases and J 3 bases; bases outside gene matches: 6. CDR3 length: 14 amino acids. CDR1 and CDR2 from the germline V gene are SGHTA and FQGNSA. CDR3 nucleotide sequence: TGTGCCAGCAAACAGGGGGCCCCCGACACTGAAGCTTTCTTT. Protein: CASKQGAPDTEAFF. Looking up the rest from reference TRBV7-2 and TRBJ1-1 gives the full variable domain: GAGVSQSPSNKVTEKGKDVELRCDPISGHTALYWYRQSLGQGLEFLIYFQGNSAPDKSGLPSDRFSAERTGGSVSTLTIQRTQQEDSAVYLCASKQGAPDTEAFFGQGTRLTVV.

J is TRBJ1-5 and V is TRBV7-9, with TRBD1 as a possible D gene (5 bases). CDR1 is SEHNR, CDR2 FQNEAQ, per germline (reference sequence). V was pared by 1 base and J by 6 bases, with 13 bases between. The CDR3 loop spans 15 amino acids. The CDR3 bases are TGTGCCAGCAGCTTAGGCTCCCAGGGAGGTCAGCCCCAGCATTTT. It specifies CASSLGSQGGQPQHF.

This clone was picked up a small number of times. The chain uses TRBV5-1 and TRBJ1-5, with 8 positions matching TRBD1. The CDR3 extends over 16 amino acids. Trimming at V came to 3 bases and at J to 1 base, leaving 6 bases not matched to a gene. Per the germline V gene, CDR1 is SGHRS and CDR2 is YFSETQ. The CDR3 is CASSSNGQGSNQPQHF. The CDR3 DNA reads as TGCGCCAGCAGCTCAAATGGACAGGGAAGCAATCAGCCCCAGCATTTT.

The J gene is TRBJ1-5, the V gene TRBV19; 7 nucleotides agree with TRBD1. J gave up 6 bases and V 5 bases, and 10 bases lay outside the gene matches. The CDR3 extends over 15 amino acids. Looked up from germline, CDR1 is LNHDA and CDR2 is SQIVND (reference sequence). In DNA, the CDR3 is TGTGCCAGTAGTCTCCGCACAGGGGCGGGTCAGCCCCAGCATTTT. Its protein is CASSLRTGAGQPQHF. The full variable domain, with the rest looked up from reference TRBV19 and TRBJ1-5, is DGGITQSPKYLFRKEGQNVTLSCEQNLNHDAMYWYRQDPGQGLRLIYYSQIVNDFQKGDIAEGYSVSREKKESFPLTVTSAQKNPTAFYLCASSLRTGAGQPQHFGDGTRLSIL.

The V gene is TRBV7-6, the J gene TRBJ1-6; 8 bases are a match to TRBD1. The length of the CDR3 is 15 residues. After removal of 5 bases from V and 9 bases from J, the junction contained 9 bases not matched to a gene. Germline V lookup: CDR1 SGHVS, CDR2 FNYEAQ. This chain's CDR3 is CASSHEQGAGSPLHF. CDR3 nucleotide sequence: TGTGCCAGCAGCCACGAGCAGGGGGCGGGTTCACCCCTCCACTTT.

The chain is built from TRBV11-3 and TRBJ2-1; 12 nucleotides line up with TRBD2. CDR3 length: 16 residues. The germline V gene encodes CDR1 SGHNT and CDR2 YENEEA. Germline trimming cut 5 bases from V and 9 bases from J; bases unmatched to any gene: 11. As DNA, the CDR3 is TGTGCCAGCAGCGCAGATCTAGCGGGGGGGCCGAGTGAGCAGTTCTTC. Its protein is CASSADLAGGPSEQFF.

The chain has TRBV5-1 and TRBJ2-7, with TRBD1 identical over 12 bases. The CDR3 has 14 amino acids. The germline gives CDR1 SGHRS, CDR2 YFSETQ. V shed 3 bases and J 6 bases; nucleotides not matched to a gene: 4. CDR3 region: CASSSGQGAPEQYF. CDR3 DNA: TGCGCCAGCAGCTCGGGACAGGGGGCCCCCGAGCAGTACTTC.

The chain has TRBV29-1 and TRBJ1-2; 7 bases align to TRBD1. CDR3 length equals 13 residues. Germline-derived CDR1 and CDR2 are SQVTM and ANQGSEA. The junction had 8 bases not matched to a gene; V was cut back by 8 bases and J by 2 bases. The CDR3 reads CSSQDRANYGYTF. DNA for the CDR3: TGCAGCTCCCAAGACAGGGCCAACTATGGCTACACCTTC.

V usage is TRBV6-6 and J usage is TRBJ1-2; 7 bases line up with TRBD1. The CDR3 runs to 13 residues. The junction had 5 bases not matched to a gene; V was cut back by 6 bases and J by 4 bases. Per the germline V gene, CDR1 is MNHNY and CDR2 is SVGAGI (reference sequence). CDR3 DNA sequence: TGTGCCAGCAGACCCGGACAGGCCTATGGCTACACCTTC. Translating it yields CASRPGQAYGYTF.

This chain links TRBV6-2 or TRBV6-3 with TRBJ2-3, with D uncertain. Germline CDR1 reads MNHEY; CDR2 reads SVGEGT. V lost 5 bases and J 2 bases, leaving 14 bases between the germline ends. The CDR3 has 15 residues. This chain's CDR3 is CASSDPRRSTDTQYF. DNA of the CDR3: TGTGCCAGCAGTGATCCCAGGCGCTCCACAGATACGCAGTATTTT.